The rows below give T cell receptor beta chains drawn from one sample of a study of T cell changes during pregnancy in multiple sclerosis. Sequencing was performed with immunoSEQ multiplex PCR; in TCRdb, only in-frame clones are kept and a portion is missing. Found here are 40,000 to 60,000 clones, 94% of them singletons; the top ten hold around 0.34%. The sequences come from CD4+ T cells from peripheral blood mononuclear cells, collected in the third trimester of pregnancy. The receptors here all came from a female donor with multiple sclerosis, enrolled in a pregnancy study. The conserved cysteine and the conserved F or W are not part of the CDR3 here. Each record gives: J gene, CDR3 length, clone size, V gene, CDR3 protein. A clone size is listed for some rows: how often the clone was seen (once, few, many), or a class if it is expanded.

>TRBJ2-3|12|.|TRBV9
ASSVVGDTDTQY
>TRBJ2-3|13|.|TRBV4-3
ASSQEGLAIDTQY
>TRBJ2-4|13|few|TRBV9
ASSVEPGGINIQY
>TRBJ2-3|14|.|TRBV7-2
ASSLTPSGGADTQY
>TRBJ2-7|15|.|TRBV7-8
ASSLVGTGTAYYEQY
>TRBJ1-2|9|.|TRBV28
ASSLADGYT
>TRBJ2-1|12|few|TRBV4-2
ASRSPTGDNEQF
>TRBJ1-5|13|.|TRBV7-8
ASSRIRGSDQPQH
>TRBJ2-7|13|.|TRBV7-2
ASSLTSGRAYEQY
>TRBJ1-2|10|.|TRBV28
ANQGQGKGYT
>TRBJ2-1|13|.|TRBV7-9
ASSLASGGAPEQF
>TRBJ1-4|11|.|TRBV6-1
ASTEQTNEKLF
>TRBJ1-2|11|.|TRBV4-3
ASSQDRGQGYT
>TRBJ1-1|13|.|TRBV5-1
ASSLNGEPHTEAF
>TRBJ1-6|13|few|TRBV30
AWSVRTGRDSPLH
>TRBJ1-4|13|.|TRBV27
ASRSRDRPNEKLF
>TRBJ2-7|12|.|TRBV7-9
ASSSRTAVYEQY
>TRBJ1-2|11|once|TRBV28
ASSVDRGRGYT
>TRBJ2-1|11|.|TRBV2
ASSLELADEQF